This record looks at one T cell receptor beta chain sequence and its context. The antigen remains unidentified. A TCRbeta library incorporating unique molecular identifiers was prepared. TCRdb reprocessed the PCR reads with MiXCR, giving one entry per CDR3 protein. Of approximately 79,000 distinct CDR3 sequences in the sample, 15% to 20% are singletons; the top ten hold 40% to 65%. This record comes from a study of T-cell reconstitution after alpha-beta-depleted transplantation in children. Study results and limitations: Several hundred graft clones that had expanded were reportedly the source of alpha-beta T cells about two months after transplant. Some patients' high day-60 TCRbeta diversity was attributed to recipient cells surviving conditioning. Diversity and T-cell counts at one year after transplant derived mostly from new T cells.

Germline CDR1 reads SGHVS; CDR2 reads FNYEAQ. Trimming removed 3 bases at V and 1 base at J, with 19 bases between. The CDR3 spans 18 residues. The sample was PBMCs, mostly from graft donor cells, taken 360 days after TCRalphabeta/CD19-depleted stem cell transplant. The receptor comes from a male patient aged 2 to 10 who had a stem cell transplant for acute lymphoblastic leukemia, so the T cells may come from the graft donor. V gene TRBV7-6 combines with J gene TRBJ2-1; unclear D gene. The CDR3 nucleotides are TGTGCCAGCAGCTTTAAGGTTCGGACGCCCGGGTCCTACAATGAGCAGTTCTTC. Its protein product is CASSFKVRTPGSYNEQFF. The full variable domain, its missing parts supplied by reference TRBV7-6 and TRBJ2-1, is GAGVSQSPRYKVTKRGQDVALRCDPISGHVSLYWYRQALGQGPEFLTYFNYEAQQDKSGLPNDRFSAERPEGSISTLTIQRTEQRDSAMYRCASSFKVRTPGSYNEQFFGPGTRLTVL.